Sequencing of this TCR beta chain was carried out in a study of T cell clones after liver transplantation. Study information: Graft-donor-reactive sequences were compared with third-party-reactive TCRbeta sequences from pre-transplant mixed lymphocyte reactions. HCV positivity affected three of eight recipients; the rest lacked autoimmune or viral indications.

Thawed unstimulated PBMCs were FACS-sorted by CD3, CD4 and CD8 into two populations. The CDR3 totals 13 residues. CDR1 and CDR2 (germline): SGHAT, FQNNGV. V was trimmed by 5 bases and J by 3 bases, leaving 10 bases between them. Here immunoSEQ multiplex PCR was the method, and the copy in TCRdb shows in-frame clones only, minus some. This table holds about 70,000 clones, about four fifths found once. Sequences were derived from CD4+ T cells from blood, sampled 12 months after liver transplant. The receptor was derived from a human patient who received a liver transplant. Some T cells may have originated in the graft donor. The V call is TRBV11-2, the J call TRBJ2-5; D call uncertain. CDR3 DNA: TGTGCCAGCAGCCCTCGGGCCGAAGAGACCCAGTACTTC. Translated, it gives CASSPRAEETQYF.